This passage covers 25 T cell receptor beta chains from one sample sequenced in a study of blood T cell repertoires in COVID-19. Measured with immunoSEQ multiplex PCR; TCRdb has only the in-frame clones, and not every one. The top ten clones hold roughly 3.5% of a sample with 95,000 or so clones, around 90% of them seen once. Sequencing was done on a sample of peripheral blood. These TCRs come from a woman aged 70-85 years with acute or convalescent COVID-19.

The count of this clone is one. The CDR3 DNA sequence: TGTGCCGGTAGCGGGAGCACAGATACGCAGTATTTT. Amino acid sequence: CAGSGSTDTQYF. This chain links TRBV6-5 with TRBJ2-3; 7 nucleotides line up with TRBD2. Germline CDR1 is MNHEY and CDR2 is SVGAGI. V dropped 11 bases and J dropped 0; count of bases not matched to a gene: 2. This CDR3 is 12 amino acids long.

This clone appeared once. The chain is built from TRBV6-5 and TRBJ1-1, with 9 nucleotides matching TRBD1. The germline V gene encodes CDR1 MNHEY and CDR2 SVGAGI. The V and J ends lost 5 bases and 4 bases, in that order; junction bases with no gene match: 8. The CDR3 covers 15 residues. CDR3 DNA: TGTGCCAGCAGTACGGGGACAGGGCCCTCCACTGAAGCTTTCTTT. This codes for CASSTGTGPSTEAFF.

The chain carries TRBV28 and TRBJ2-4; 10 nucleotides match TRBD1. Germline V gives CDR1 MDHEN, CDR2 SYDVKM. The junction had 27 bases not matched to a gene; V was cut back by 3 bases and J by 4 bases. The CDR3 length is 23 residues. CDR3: CASSLGLTGGATSRERLKNIQYF. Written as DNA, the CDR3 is TGTGCCAGCAGTTTGGGGCTGACAGGGGGCGCGACGTCGCGGGAGAGGTTGAAAAACATTCAGTACTTC.

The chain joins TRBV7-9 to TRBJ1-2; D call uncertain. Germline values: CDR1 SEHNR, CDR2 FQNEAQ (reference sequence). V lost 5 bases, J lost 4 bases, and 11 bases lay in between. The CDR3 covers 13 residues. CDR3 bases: TGTGCCAGCAGCCCCGGGGTCAGCTATGGCTACACCTTC. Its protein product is CASSPGVSYGYTF.

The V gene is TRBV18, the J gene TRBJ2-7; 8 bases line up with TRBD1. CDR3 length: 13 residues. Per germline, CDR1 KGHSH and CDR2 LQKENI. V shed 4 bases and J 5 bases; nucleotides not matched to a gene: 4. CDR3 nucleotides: TGTGCCAGCTCACTGGACAGGGTCAACGAGCAGTACTTC. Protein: CASSLDRVNEQYF.

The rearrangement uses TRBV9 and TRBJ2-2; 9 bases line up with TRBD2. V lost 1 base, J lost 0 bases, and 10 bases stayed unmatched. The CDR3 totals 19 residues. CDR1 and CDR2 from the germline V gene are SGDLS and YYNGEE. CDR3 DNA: TGTGCCAGCAGCGTACACCTCCGGCTAGCGGGGTCGAACACCGGGGAGCTGTTTTTT. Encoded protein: CASSVHLRLAGSNTGELFF.

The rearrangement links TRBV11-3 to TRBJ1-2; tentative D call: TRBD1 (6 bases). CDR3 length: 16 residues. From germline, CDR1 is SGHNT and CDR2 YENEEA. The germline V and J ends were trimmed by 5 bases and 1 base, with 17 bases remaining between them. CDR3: CASSQDRVFHNYGYTF. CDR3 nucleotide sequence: TGTGCCAGCAGCCAGGACAGAGTTTTTCATAACTATGGCTACACCTTC. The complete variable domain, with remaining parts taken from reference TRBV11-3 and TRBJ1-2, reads EAGVVQSPRYKIIEKKQPVAFWCNPISGHNTLYWYLQNLGQGPELLIRYENEEAVDDSQLPKDRFSAERLKGVDSTLKIQPAELGDSAVYLCASSQDRVFHNYGYTFGSGTRLTVV.

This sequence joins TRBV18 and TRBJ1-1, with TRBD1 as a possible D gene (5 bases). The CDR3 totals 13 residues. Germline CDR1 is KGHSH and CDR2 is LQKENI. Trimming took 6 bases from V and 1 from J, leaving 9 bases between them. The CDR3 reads CASSSGGNTEAFF. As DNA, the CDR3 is TGTGCCAGCTCCAGCGGGGGGAACACTGAAGCTTTCTTT.

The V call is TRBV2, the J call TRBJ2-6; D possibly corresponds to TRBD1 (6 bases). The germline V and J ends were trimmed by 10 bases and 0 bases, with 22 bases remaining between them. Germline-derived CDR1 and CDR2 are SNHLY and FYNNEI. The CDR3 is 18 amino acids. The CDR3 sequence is CATSQRDKVNSGANVLTF. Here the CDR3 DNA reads TGTGCCACCTCCCAGAGGGACAAGGTCAACTCTGGGGCCAACGTCCTGACTTTC.

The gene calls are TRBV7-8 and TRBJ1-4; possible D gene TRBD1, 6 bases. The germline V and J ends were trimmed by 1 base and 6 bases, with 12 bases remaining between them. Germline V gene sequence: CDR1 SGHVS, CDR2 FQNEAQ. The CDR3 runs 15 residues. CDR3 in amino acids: CASSLGGRGDEKLFF. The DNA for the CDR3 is TGTGCCAGCAGCTTAGGTGGCAGGGGTGATGAAAAACTGTTTTTT.

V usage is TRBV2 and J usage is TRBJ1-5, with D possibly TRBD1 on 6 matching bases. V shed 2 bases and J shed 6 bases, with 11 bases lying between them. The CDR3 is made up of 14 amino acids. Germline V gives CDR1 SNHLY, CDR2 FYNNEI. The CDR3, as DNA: TGTGCCAGCAGTGAAATGACAGGTCGTCAGCCCCAGCATTTT. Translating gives CASSEMTGRQPQHF. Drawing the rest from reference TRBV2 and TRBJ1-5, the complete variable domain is EPEVTQTPSHQVTQMGQEVILRCVPISNHLYFYWYRQILGQKVEFLVSFYNNEISEKSEIFDDQFSVERPDGSNFTLKIRSTKLEDSAMYFCASSEMTGRQPQHFGDGTRLSIL.

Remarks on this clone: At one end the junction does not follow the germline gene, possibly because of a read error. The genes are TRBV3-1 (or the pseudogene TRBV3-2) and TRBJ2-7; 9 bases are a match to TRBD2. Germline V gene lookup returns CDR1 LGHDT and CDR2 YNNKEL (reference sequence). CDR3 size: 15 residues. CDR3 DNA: TGTGCCAGCAGCCCGCTAGCGGGACAATCCTCCGAGCAGTACTTC. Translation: CASSPLAGQSSEQYF.

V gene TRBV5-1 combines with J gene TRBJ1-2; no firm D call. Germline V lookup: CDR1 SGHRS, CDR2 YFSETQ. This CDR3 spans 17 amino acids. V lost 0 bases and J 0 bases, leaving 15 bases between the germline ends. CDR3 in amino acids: CASSLGLGGLANYGYTF. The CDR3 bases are TGCGCCAGCAGCTTGGGACTGGGAGGGTTGGCTAACTATGGCTACACCTTC.

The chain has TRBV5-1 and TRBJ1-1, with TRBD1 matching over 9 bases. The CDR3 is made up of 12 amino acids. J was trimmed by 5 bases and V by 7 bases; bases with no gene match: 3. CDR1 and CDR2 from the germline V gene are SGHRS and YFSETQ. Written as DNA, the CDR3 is TGCGCCAGCGGGACAGGGAAGACTGAAGCTTTCTTT. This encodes CASGTGKTEAFF. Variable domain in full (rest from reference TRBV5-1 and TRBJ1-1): KAGVTQTPRYLIKTRGQQVTLSCSPISGHRSVSWYQQTPGQGLQFLFEYFSETQRNKGNFPGRFSGRQFSNSRSEMNVSTLELGDSALYLCASGTGKTEAFFGQGTRLTVV.

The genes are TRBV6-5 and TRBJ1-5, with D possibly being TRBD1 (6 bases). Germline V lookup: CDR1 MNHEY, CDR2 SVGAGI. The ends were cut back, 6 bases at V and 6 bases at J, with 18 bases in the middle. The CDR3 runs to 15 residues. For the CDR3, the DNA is TGTGCCAGCAGGGAGATCGGGGGGCCGGGTCAGCCCCAGCATTTT. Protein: CASREIGGPGQPQHF.

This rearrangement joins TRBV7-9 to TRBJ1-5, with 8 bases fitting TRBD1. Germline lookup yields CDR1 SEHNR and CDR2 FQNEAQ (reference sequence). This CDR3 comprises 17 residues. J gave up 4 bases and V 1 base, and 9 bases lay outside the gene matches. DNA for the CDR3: TGTGCCAGCAGCTTAGAGATGGCAGGGGGCAGTAATCAGCCCCAGCATTTT. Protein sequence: CASSLEMAGGSNQPQHF.

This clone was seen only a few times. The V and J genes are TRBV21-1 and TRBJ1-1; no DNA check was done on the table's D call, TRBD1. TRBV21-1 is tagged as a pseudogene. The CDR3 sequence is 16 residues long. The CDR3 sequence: CASSKGGPTGTPEAFF. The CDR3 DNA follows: TGTGCCAGCAGCAAAGGTGGGCCGACAGGGACCCCTGAAGCTTTCTTT.

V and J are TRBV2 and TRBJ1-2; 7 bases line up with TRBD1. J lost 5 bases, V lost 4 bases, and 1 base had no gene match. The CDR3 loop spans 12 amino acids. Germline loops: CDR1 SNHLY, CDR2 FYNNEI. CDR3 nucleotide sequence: TGTGCCAGCAGTGGGACAGGTTATGGCTACACCTTC. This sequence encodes CASSGTGYGYTF.

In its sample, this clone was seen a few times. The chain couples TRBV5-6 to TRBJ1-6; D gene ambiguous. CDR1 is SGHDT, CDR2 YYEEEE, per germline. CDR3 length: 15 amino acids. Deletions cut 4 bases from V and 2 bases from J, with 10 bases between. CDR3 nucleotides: TGTGCCAGCAGCCGAAGAGCCCCCTATAATTCACCCCTCCACTTT. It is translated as CASSRRAPYNSPLHF. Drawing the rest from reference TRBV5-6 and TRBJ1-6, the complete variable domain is DAGVTQSPTHLIKTRGQQVTLRCSPKSGHDTVSWYQQALGQGPQFIFQYYEEEERQRGNFPDRFSGHQFPNYSSELNVNALLLGDSALYLCASSRRAPYNSPLHFGNGTRLTVT.

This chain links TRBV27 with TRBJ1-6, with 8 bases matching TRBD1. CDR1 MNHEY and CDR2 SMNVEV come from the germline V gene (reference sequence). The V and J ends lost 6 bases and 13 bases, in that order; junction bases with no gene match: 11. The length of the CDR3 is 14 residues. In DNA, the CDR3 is TGTGCCAGCAGGGGGGACAGGTCCTTATCCCCCCTCCACTTT. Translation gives CASRGDRSLSPLHF.

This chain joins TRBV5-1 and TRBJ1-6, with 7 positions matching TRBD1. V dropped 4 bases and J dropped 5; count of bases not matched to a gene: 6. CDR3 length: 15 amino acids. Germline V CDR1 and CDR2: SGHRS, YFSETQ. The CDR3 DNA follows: TGCGCCAGCAGCCCGGGGGACAGCAATAATTCACCCCTCCACTTT. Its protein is CASSPGDSNNSPLHF.

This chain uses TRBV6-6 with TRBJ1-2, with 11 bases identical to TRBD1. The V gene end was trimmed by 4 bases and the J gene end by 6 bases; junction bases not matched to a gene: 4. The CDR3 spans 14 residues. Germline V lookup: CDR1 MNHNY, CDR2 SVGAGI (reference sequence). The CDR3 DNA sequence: TGTGCCAGCAGTTGGGACAGGGGGTTCGATGGCTACACCTTC. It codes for CASSWDRGFDGYTF.

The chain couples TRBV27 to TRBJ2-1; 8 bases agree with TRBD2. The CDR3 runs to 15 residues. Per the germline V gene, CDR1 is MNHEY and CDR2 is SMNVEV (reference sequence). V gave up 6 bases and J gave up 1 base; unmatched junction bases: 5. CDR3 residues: CASSGRGVSYNEQFF. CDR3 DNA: TGTGCCAGCAGCGGGCGGGGGGTTTCCTACAATGAGCAGTTCTTC.

CDR3 sequence (DNA): TGTGCCAGCAGCCAAGATCCAGGCCTGAGCACAGATACGCAGTATTTT. Protein: CASSQDPGLSTDTQYF. The rearrangement links TRBV3-1 (or the pseudogene TRBV3-2) to TRBJ2-3; no reliable D call. Germline V gene data show CDR1 as LGHDT and CDR2 as YNNKEL (reference sequence). The CDR3 is made up of 16 amino acids. Trimming cost V 0 bases and J 0 bases, with 10 bases left between them.

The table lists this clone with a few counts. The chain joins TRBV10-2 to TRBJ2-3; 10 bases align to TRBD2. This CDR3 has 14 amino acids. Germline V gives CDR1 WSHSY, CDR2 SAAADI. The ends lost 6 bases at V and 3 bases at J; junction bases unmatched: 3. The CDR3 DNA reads TGCGCCAGCAGCCTAGCGGGAGCTACAGATACGCAGTATTTT. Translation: CASSLAGATDTQYF.